What follows are 26 T cell receptor beta chains derived from one specimen sequenced in a study of shared clonotypes between healthy human individuals. Measured with immunoSEQ multiplex PCR; TCRdb has only the in-frame clones, and not every one. Of roughly 500,000 clones in the sample, 75% to 85% are singletons; the top ten hold over 10%. The sample was PBMCs. The origin of the receptors is a woman in her thirties or forties in good health. Some clones in this sample may be carry-over from other donors' samples.

This chain connects TRBV7-6 to TRBJ2-5; D is possibly TRBD1 (5 bases). V gave up 1 base and J gave up 4 bases, with 13 bases separating them. The CDR3 consists of 15 residues. Germline assignment: CDR1 SGHVS and CDR2 FNYEAQ. CDR3 region: CASSLVWGTRETQYF. CDR3 bases: TGTGCCAGCAGCTTAGTGTGGGGCACAAGAGAGACCCAGTACTTC. Based on the CDR3 plus reference TRBV7-6 and TRBJ2-5, the full variable domain is GAGVSQSPRYKVTKRGQDVALRCDPISGHVSLYWYRQALGQGPEFLTYFNYEAQQDKSGLPNDRFSAERPEGSISTLTIQRTEQRDSAMYRCASSLVWGTRETQYFGPGTRLLVL.

Here the CDR3 DNA reads TGTGCCTGGAGCGGGGTCTACTATGGCTACACCTTC. Encoded protein: CAWSGVYYGYTF. This rearrangement joins TRBV30 to TRBJ1-2; D unresolved. Germline V gives CDR1 GTSNPN, CDR2 SVGIG (reference sequence). Trimming pared 3 bases from V and 3 bases from J, leaving 8 bases between. The CDR3 has 12 residues.

The chain joins TRBV4-1 to TRBJ1-1; tentatively, D is TRBD1 (6 bases). The CDR3 extends over 16 amino acids. Germline-derived CDR1 and CDR2 are MGHRA and YSYEKL. The V and J ends lost 5 bases and 10 bases respectively, with 26 bases between them. The CDR3 sequence: CASSVSTGLPSFGAFF. CDR3 in DNA: TGCGCCAGCAGCGTATCGACAGGCCTCCCCTCTTTCGGAGCTTTCTTT.

The chain carries TRBV30 and TRBJ2-3; a possible D gene is TRBD1 (6 bases). V was pared by 0 bases and J by 2 bases, with 9 bases between. The CDR3 runs to 14 residues. Germline CDR1 and CDR2: GTSNPN and SVGIG (reference sequence). The CDR3 is CAWSVRGYTDTQYF. DNA of the CDR3: TGTGCCTGGAGTGTTAGGGGGTACACAGATACGCAGTATTTT.

This clone is a singleton in its sample. This sample also contains other DNA sequences that code for the same CDR3. The chain uses TRBV6-4 and TRBJ1-1; 7 nucleotides align to TRBD1. This CDR3 spans 13 amino acids. V lost 6 bases and J lost 4; bases outside the gene matches: 5. Germline V gives CDR1 MRHNA, CDR2 SNTAGT. The CDR3 DNA is TGTGCCAGCAGAAGACAGGGAGGCACTGAAGCTTTCTTT. It specifies CASRRQGGTEAFF.

The chain combines TRBV4-2 with TRBJ2-2; 13 nucleotides match TRBD2. The CDR3 runs to 18 residues. V shed 1 base and J 4 bases; nucleotides not matched to a gene: 6. CDR1 and CDR2 from the germline V gene are LGHNA and YNFKEQ. CDR3 sequence: CASSQAGLAGSPTGELFF. The CDR3 region has the DNA TGTGCCAGCAGCCAAGCGGGACTAGCGGGAAGCCCCACCGGGGAGCTGTTTTTT.

J is TRBJ2-3 and V is TRBV18, with 7 bases matching TRBD1. Germline assignment: CDR1 KGHSH and CDR2 LQKENI. This CDR3 is built from 16 residues. J lost 1 base, V lost 3 bases, and 7 bases had no gene match. Here the CDR3 DNA reads TGTGCCAGCTCACCTCTAGGGGGCCCTCGCACAGATACGCAGTATTTT. Translating it yields CASSPLGGPRTDTQYF. The variable domain in full, with the rest retrieved from reference TRBV18 and TRBJ2-3, is NAGVMQNPRHLVRRRGQEARLRCSPMKGHSHVYWYRQLPEEGLKFMVYLQKENIIDESGMPKERFSAEFPKEGPSILRIQQVVRGDSAAYFCASSPLGGPRTDTQYFGPGTRLTVL.

This clone appeared a few times. This CDR3 reads CASSQDGLGTSKETQYF. Written as DNA, the CDR3 is TGCGCCAGCAGCCAAGATGGTTTAGGGACTAGTAAAGAGACCCAGTACTTC. The chain combines TRBV4-3 with TRBJ2-5, with 8 bases lining up with TRBD2. The V gene's germline CDR1 is LGHNA and CDR2 YSLEER. Trimming at V came to 0 bases and at J to 3 bases, leaving 9 bases not matched to a gene. The CDR3 is 17 amino acids.

J is TRBJ2-1 and V is TRBV9; no clear D gene. V was cut by 0 bases and J by 6 bases, with 16 bases left in between. This CDR3 is built from 16 residues. From germline, CDR1 is SGDLS and CDR2 YYNGEE. CDR3 bases: TGTGCCAGCAGCGTAGGTTGGCTACATGAATCCAATGAGCAGTTCTTC. The encoded protein is CASSVGWLHESNEQFF.

This chain joins TRBV5-6 and TRBJ1-2; weak D call: TRBD1 (6 bases). CDR3 length: 15 amino acids. CDR1 and CDR2 from the germline V gene are SGHDT and YYEEEE. V shed 1 base and J shed 0 bases, with 10 bases lying between them. The CDR3 DNA sequence: TGTGCCAGCAGCTTGCGACAGGTTTCTAACTATGGCTACACCTTC. Amino acids: CASSLRQVSNYGYTF. The full variable domain, completed using reference TRBV5-6 and TRBJ1-2, is DAGVTQSPTHLIKTRGQQVTLRCSPKSGHDTVSWYQQALGQGPQFIFQYYEEEERQRGNFPDRFSGHQFPNYSSELNVNALLLGDSALYLCASSLRQVSNYGYTFGSGTRLTVV.

The rearrangement joins TRBV28 to TRBJ1-4, with a possible D match to TRBD1 (5 bases). The CDR3 has 14 amino acids. The germline V gene has CDR1 MDHEN and CDR2 SYDVKM. V gave up 3 bases and J gave up 6 bases, with 11 bases separating them. The CDR3, as DNA: TGTGCCAGCAGTTTGCGGGTCAGGGATGAAAAACTGTTTTTT. Its translation is CASSLRVRDEKLFF.

This clone was detected once. The V gene is TRBV29-1, the J gene TRBJ2-5; 12 bases are shared with TRBD1. Germline V gene lookup returns CDR1 SQVTM and CDR2 ANQGSEA. The trim removed 4 bases at V and 11 bases at J, leaving 8 bases unmatched. There are 13 residues in the CDR3. CDR3 DNA: TGCAGCGTTGGGGGGACAGGGGGCGAAGAGCAGTACTTC. Translated: CSVGGTGGEEQYF.

The chain combines TRBV9 with TRBJ1-1; D is perhaps TRBD1 (6 bases). Deletions cut 5 bases from V and 3 bases from J, with 17 bases between. The germline CDR1 and CDR2 sequences are SGDLS and YYNGEE. This CDR3 comprises 15 residues. CDR3 protein: CASSPGGLIDTEAFF. DNA of the CDR3: TGTGCCAGCAGTCCTGGGGGCTTAATCGACACTGAAGCTTTCTTT.

Turning to this clone: The sample carries other DNA sequences with the same CDR3. The chain combines TRBV7-3 with TRBJ2-2; 7 positions agree with TRBD2. The CDR3 sequence is 16 residues long. Trimming took 5 bases from V and 2 from J; bases not matched to a gene: 8. Germline V CDR1 and CDR2: SGHTA, FQGTGA. CDR3: CASSPHGGSNTGELFF. Here the CDR3 DNA reads TGTGCCAGCAGCCCCCATGGCGGGAGTAACACCGGGGAGCTGTTTTTT.

The rearrangement links TRBV28 to TRBJ2-7; 11 bases align to TRBD2. The CDR3 has 15 amino acids. Trimming removed 6 bases from V and 3 bases from J; junction bases left unmatched: 7. CDR1 and CDR2 (germline): MDHEN, SYDVKM. The CDR3 is CASSSGTSGLYEQYF. The CDR3 nucleotides read TGTGCCAGCAGCTCCGGGACTAGCGGCCTCTACGAGCAGTACTTC.

The gene calls are TRBV6-1 and TRBJ1-3; perhaps TRBD1 as D (6 bases). The CDR3 has 14 amino acids. The germline gives CDR1 MNHNS, CDR2 SASEGT. V lost 4 bases and J lost 1, with 8 bases in between. CDR3 residues: CASSATGSGNTIYF. The CDR3 region has the DNA TGTGCCAGCAGTGCCACAGGGTCTGGAAACACCATATATTTT.

This chain links TRBV6-5 with TRBJ1-1; no clear D gene. CDR3 length: 11 amino acids. The germline CDR1 and CDR2 sequences are MNHEY and SVGAGI. Trimming cost V 6 bases and J 7 bases, with 9 bases left between them. CDR3 sequence (DNA): TGTGCCAGCAGCCCTAGCATTGAAGCTTTCTTT. It translates to CASSPSIEAFF.

The rearrangement uses TRBV27 and TRBJ2-1; D may match TRBD1 or TRBD2 (5 bases each). The CDR3 length is 15 residues. Trimming left V 2 bases short and J 4 bases short, with 12 bases between. The germline gives CDR1 MNHEY, CDR2 SMNVEV (reference sequence). The CDR3: CASSLRGDPYNEQFF. The CDR3 DNA reads TGTGCCAGCAGTTTAAGGGGAGACCCTTACAATGAGCAGTTCTTC.

The rearrangement links TRBV6-5 to TRBJ2-2; D remains ambiguous. CDR1 is MNHEY, CDR2 SVGAGI, per germline. The V end lost 5 bases, the J end lost 7 bases, and 5 bases lay between the germline ends. This CDR3 has 11 amino acids. The chain's CDR3 is CASSQRGELFF. The CDR3 DNA sequence: TGTGCCAGCAGTCAACGCGGGGAGCTGTTTTTT.

In its sample, this clone was seen a few times. The chain links TRBV7-9 to TRBJ1-1, with a possible D match to TRBD1 (6 bases). This CDR3 is built from 13 residues. CDR1 and CDR2 (germline): SEHNR, FQNEAQ (reference sequence). Trimming removed 7 bases at V and 1 base at J, with 10 bases between. DNA of the CDR3: TGTGCCAGCAACCGGGACACGAACACTGAAGCTTTCTTT. It encodes CASNRDTNTEAFF.

The V gene is TRBV2, the J gene TRBJ1-2, with D tentatively TRBD1 (5 bases). The CDR3 is 11 amino acids. Between the trimmed V and J ends, which lost 7 bases and 8 bases, there was a span of 11 bases. Germline V gene data show CDR1 as SNHLY and CDR2 as FYNNEI. The CDR3 region has the DNA TGTGCCAGCAAAGGGGCAGAAGGCTACACCTTC. Protein product: CASKGAEGYTF. Full variable domain (outside the CDR3, taken from reference TRBV2 and TRBJ1-2): EPEVTQTPSHQVTQMGQEVILRCVPISNHLYFYWYRQILGQKVEFLVSFYNNEISEKSEIFDDQFSVERPDGSNFTLKIRSTKLEDSAMYFCASKGAEGYTFGSGTRLTVV.

This chain uses TRBV28 with TRBJ2-2; D is undetermined. Germline lookup yields CDR1 MDHEN and CDR2 SYDVKM. Deletions cut 3 bases from V and 6 bases from J, with 8 bases between. The CDR3 length is 13 residues. CDR3 sequence reads: CASSFALSGELFF. The CDR3 region has the DNA TGTGCCAGCAGTTTTGCACTCTCCGGGGAGCTGTTTTTT.

V is TRBV28 and J is TRBJ2-4; 11 positions agree with TRBD1. The V segment lost 8 bases and the J segment 4 bases; nucleotides outside the gene matches: 1. Germline CDR1 is MDHEN and CDR2 is SYDVKM. The CDR3 length is 13 residues. The CDR3 DNA follows: TGTGCCAGCGGGACAGGGGGAAAAAACATTCAGTACTTC. It specifies CASGTGGKNIQYF.

The chain links TRBV9 to TRBJ1-3; D is uncertain. This CDR3 region has 12 residues. Germline-derived CDR1 and CDR2 are SGDLS and YYNGEE. Trimming removed 1 base from V and 4 bases from J, with 3 bases in between. CDR3 DNA: TGTGCCAGCAGCGTATTCGGAAACACCATATATTTT. Residues: CASSVFGNTIYF.

J is TRBJ2-2 and V is TRBV2; tentatively, D is TRBD1 (6 bases). The CDR3 is 16 amino acids. Trimming cost V 5 bases and J 0 bases, with 13 bases left between them. Germline assignment: CDR1 SNHLY and CDR2 FYNNEI. The CDR3 loop is CASSWTDPANTGELFF. CDR3 nucleotides: TGTGCCAGCAGTTGGACAGACCCCGCGAACACCGGGGAGCTGTTTTTT.

The V call is TRBV6-5, the J call TRBJ1-4, with 7 bases that match TRBD1. This CDR3 has 15 residues. Germline CDR1 MNHEY, CDR2 SVGAGI. V lost 5 bases, J lost 8 bases, and 11 bases stayed unmatched. The CDR3 is CASSTGRQGREKLFF. CDR3 nucleotide sequence: TGTGCCAGCAGTACTGGGCGACAGGGCCGGGAAAAACTGTTTTTT.